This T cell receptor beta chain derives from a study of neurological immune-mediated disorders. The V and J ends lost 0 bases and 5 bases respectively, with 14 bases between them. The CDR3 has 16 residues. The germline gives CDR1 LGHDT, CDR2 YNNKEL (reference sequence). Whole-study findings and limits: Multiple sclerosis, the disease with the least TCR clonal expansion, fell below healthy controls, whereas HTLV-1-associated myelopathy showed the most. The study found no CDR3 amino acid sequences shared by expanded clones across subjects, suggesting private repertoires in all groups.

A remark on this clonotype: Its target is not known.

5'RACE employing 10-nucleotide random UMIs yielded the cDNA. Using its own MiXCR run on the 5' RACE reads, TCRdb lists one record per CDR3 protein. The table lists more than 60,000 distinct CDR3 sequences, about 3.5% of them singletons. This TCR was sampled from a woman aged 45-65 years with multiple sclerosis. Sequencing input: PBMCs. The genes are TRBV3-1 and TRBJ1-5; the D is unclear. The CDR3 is CASSQDLSPRDQPQHF. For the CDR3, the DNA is TGTGCCAGCAGCCAAGATCTGAGCCCCCGGGATCAGCCCCAGCATTTT.